The clone carrying this T cell receptor beta chain has ten or more counts. As yet, its antigen is unknown. Researchers attached unique molecular identifiers to individual cDNA molecules. TCRdb recomputed calls from the 5' RACE reads with MiXCR, one row per CDR3 protein. This table has 50,000 or so distinct CDR3 sequences, around 5.6% appearing once. Germline CDR1 is LNHNV and CDR2 is YYDKDF (reference sequence). V was trimmed by 4 bases and J by 8 bases, leaving 12 bases between them. The CDR3 has 13 amino acids. The data originate from a study of early T cells in non-severe SARS-CoV-2 infection. On the study more broadly: The input, bulk RNA from unsorted whole blood, was sequenced, and chains were unpaired.

Points from the study as a whole: VDJdb matches were skewed toward anti-spike CD8 T cell responses.

The sample comprised whole blood. The chain uses TRBV15 and TRBJ1-5; D call uncertain. The receptor's source is an adult who was a healthcare worker with PCR-confirmed SARS-CoV-2 infection or an uninfected control (not recorded which). The CDR3 bases are TGTGCCACCAGCATGGGCCCCCCGGAGCCCCAGCATTTT. It specifies CATSMGPPEPQHF.